This note documents a single TCR beta chain sequence. Its specific antigen is unknown. The input lacks base qualities; no much larger clone sits a single base away. The data belong to a study of control samples from healthy donors and cancer patients (TCRdb year 2020). Clipping removes 9 bases from V and 0 bases from J, with 3 as the unmatched junction base count. The CDR3 measures 13 amino acids from cysteine to phenylalanine. Only CDR3 DNA remains: 39 bases, in frame from the first base. Reading the germline V gene gives CDR1 ENHRY and CDR2 SYGVKD. Libraries were made using the immunoSEQ multiplex PCR assay. The table comes from immuneACCESS by way of TCRdb, which keeps in-frame sequences with V and J called. Part of the clones is missing from these tables; in studies checked, under half for an unresolved V gene and the rest for unknown reasons. The sample records more than 140,000 clones, 90% to 95% of which are singletons. Approximately 14% of the sample is taken by the ten largest.

The clonotype comes from a middle-aged man in good health. The chain was built from TRBV10-3 and TRBJ2-3; 7 junctional bases match TRBD2. Sample: blood. The CDR3 region: CAIAGVSTDTQYF. Read as DNA, the sequence is TGTGCCATTGCGGGGGTTAGCACAGATACGCAGTATTTT.